The sequence of this T cell receptor beta chain was determined in a study of synovial regulatory T cells in juvenile arthritis (dated by TCRdb to 2014 to 2015). Turning to the overall study: Of the sequenced patients, 5 or 6 received methotrexate, one received methotrexate plus infliximab, three were therapy-naive, and one had no treatment information. TCRbeta CDR3 repertoires of blood iaTreg cells, other blood Treg cells and synovial fluid Treg cells from matched patient samples were compared in the study. Although effector T cell subsets in the cohort were also sequenced for comparisons, the Treg dataset on its own covers only blood and synovial fluid Treg cells. Treg and Teff subsets from ten or so JIA patients with active disease were included in the TCR repertoire comparisons.

The CDR3 has 15 amino acids, counting the end cysteine and phenylalanine. DNA is not on record. The germline V gene yields SGHRS for CDR1 and YFSETQ for CDR2. To prepare the library, the immunoSEQ multiplex PCR assay was applied. Adaptive Biotechnologies carried out the TCRbeta CDR3 sequencing. On the study's bioinformatics: Repertoire similarity was assessed using the Chao-modified Jaccard index and the median clonotype overlap from 200 random subsamples at equal sample size. Similarity analyses used either productive nucleotide sequences or in silico-translated amino acid sequences. Hierarchical clustering with single linkage and t-SNE based on Chao-modified Jaccard distances were applied for the comparison of repertoires. Repertoire diversity was quantified with the Renyi index, after sample size normalisation, across a range of alpha values. TCRdb's version of the immuneACCESS table is confined to in-frame rearrangements and falls short of the full clone set. An unresolved V gene accounts for under half of the shortfall where checked; the remainder is of unknown origin. D and trimming come from the DNA, and the V and J calls and clone size come from that table. This sample's clone table shows about 10,000 clones. Under 1% of the sample goes to the ten largest clones.

Concerning this clone: The specificity of this receptor is unknown.

The donors for the TCR repertoire analysis were some 11 juvenile idiopathic arthritis patients with active disease who had not reached inactive disease, of whom 3 were polyarticular and 8 were oligoarticular. A median age of around 12 years (range roughly 2.1-22.9) and a median disease duration of approximately 7 years (range 0.2-19.1) were recorded for the TCR-sequenced patients. The samples used for TCR repertoire analysis were collected at two centres in Italy. Peripheral blood mononuclear cells were isolated by Histopaque-1077 density gradient and cryopreserved in about 90% FCS with about 10% DMSO. What the research found in general, with its limitations: Synovial Treg cells shared more CDR3 sequences with iaTreg cells than with other blood Treg cells; Chao-Jaccard similarity confirmed closer relation. Lower TCR diversity was observed in blood iaTreg cells than in other blood Treg cells, consistent with antigen-driven expansion. Across patients, iaTreg TCR repertoires were largely private and overlapped partially with synovial Teff repertoires and blood CPL repertoires.

The chain couples TRBV5-1 to TRBJ1-3; TCRdb picks TRBD1, but there is no DNA to check that call. Sequenced: Treg cells from blood. In light of the paper, this sample's cell subset or site label describes: remaining (HLA-DR-negative) circulating blood Treg cells. The TCR comes from a donor younger than 35 with juvenile idiopathic arthritis. The CDR3 protein is CASSLQGLKGNTIYF. Here the CDR3 is joined to the reference TRBV5-1 and TRBJ1-3 genes, and the full variable domain is: KAGVTQTPRYLIKTRGQQVTLSCSPISGHRSVSWYQQTPGQGLQFLFEYFSETQRNKGNFPGRFSGRQFSNSRSEMNVSTLELGDSALYLCASSLQGLKGNTIYFGEGSWLTVV.